This T cell receptor beta chain was identified in a study of beta chain features in type 1 diabetes. Study results and caveats: When cDNA is sequenced, cells with high TCR expression could be over-represented.

What was sequenced were expressed TCRB transcripts, since all of the isolated RNA had been reverse transcribed. Libraries were prepared by immunoSEQ multiplex PCR; TCRdb keeps only in-frame clonotypes and omits some of them. The sample lists approximately 150,000 clones; around 9.3% were seen once. Via the markers CD45RO/CCR7/CD25/CD127/CD95/CD27, stem cell-like memory, regulatory, central memory and naive CD4+ cells were sorted. The ends were cut back, 0 bases at V and 10 bases at J, with 5 bases in the middle. CDR3 length equals 11 residues. CDR1 and CDR2 from the germline V gene are SGHRS and YFSETQ. With regard to this clone: The antigen is unknown.

The sequence came from a man younger than 35 in good health. Source material: naive CD4+ T cells from blood. The chain combines TRBV5-1 with TRBJ2-1; no clear D. CDR3 residues: CASSLDREQFF. CDR3 DNA: TGCGCCAGCAGCTTGGATAGAGAGCAGTTCTTC. Looking up the rest from reference TRBV5-1 and TRBJ2-1 gives the full variable domain: KAGVTQTPRYLIKTRGQQVTLSCSPISGHRSVSWYQQTPGQGLQFLFEYFSETQRNKGNFPGRFSGRQFSNSRSEMNVSTLELGDSALYLCASSLDREQFFGPGTRLTVL.